Below, 3 T cell receptor beta chains from the same sample are listed, as sequenced in a study of T cell clones after liver transplantation. Generated by immunoSEQ multiplex PCR, the TCRdb table keeps only in-frame clones and is missing some. The sample lists 55,000 to 75,000 clones; around 70% were seen once. This sample comprised CD4+ T cells from blood, obtained at the approximately 16-month timepoint. These receptors all stem from a human patient who received a liver transplant. Some T cells may be the graft donor's.

In regard to this clone: In the same sample, other DNA sequences code for this CDR3. V usage is TRBV9 and J usage is TRBJ2-1; 11 bases line up with TRBD2. This CDR3 has 16 amino acids. With 2 bases clipped from V and 6 bases from J, the junction kept 7 bases outside the gene matches. Germline CDR1 and CDR2: SGDLS and YYNGEE. The CDR3 loop reads CASSVGGTSGPNEQFF. The CDR3 DNA is TGTGCCAGCAGCGTCGGAGGGACTAGCGGTCCCAATGAGCAGTTCTTC.

The chain has TRBV27 and TRBJ1-2; possible D gene TRBD1, 5 bases. The CDR3 totals 15 residues. CDR1 is MNHEY, CDR2 SMNVEV, per germline (reference sequence). Trimming took off 5 bases at V and 0 bases at J, with 13 bases between the two ends. CDR3 bases: TGTGCCAGCAGTACAGGACACGGAGCTAACTATGGCTACACCTTC. It is translated as CASSTGHGANYGYTF.

CDR3 in DNA: TGTGCCAGCAGTCCGGGGGACAAAAACATTCAGTACTTC. Protein sequence: CASSPGDKNIQYF. The chain carries TRBV28 and TRBJ2-4, with D perhaps matching TRBD2 (6 bases). The V gene's germline CDR1 is MDHEN and CDR2 SYDVKM. This CDR3 region has 13 residues. V was clipped by 5 bases and J by 3 bases, with 8 bases between them.